These T cell receptor beta chains were read from a single sample in a study of patients and donors after allogeneic stem cell transplantation. TCRdb recomputed calls from the RT-PCR reads with MiXCR, one row per CDR3 protein. The top ten clones hold around 33% of a sample with fewer than 75,000 distinct CDR3 sequences, about an eighth of them seen once. The sequencing input was blood, either unsorted or a sorted T cell fraction (not recorded which). The source is a human donor who was either an allogeneic HSCT recipient or a stem cell or donor lymphocyte infusion donor (not recorded which). It is not recorded whose cells these are; they may come from a transplant donor. Both conserved end residues are part of each CDR3. Fields, in order: CDR3 DNA, CDR3 protein, J gene, clone size, V gene, D gene. The D gene is left open where the match is weak. Clone sizes are given selectively: once, few, many, or a class where the clone is expanded.

CDR3 DNA: TGTGCCAGCAGCTTAGGGCATGTGGCGTATGAACAGTTCTTC
CDR3 protein: CASSLGHVAYEQFF
J gene: TRBJ2-1
clone size: .
V gene: TRBV11-2
D gene: .

CDR3 DNA: TGTGCCAGCAGCGAACTGACGACCGGGACGTCGATGAACACTGAAGCTTTCTTT
CDR3 protein: CASSELTTGTSMNTEAFF
J gene: TRBJ1-1
clone size: .
V gene: TRBV7-9
D gene: .

CDR3 DNA: TGCAGCGTCCTAGCGGGAATCCACACAGATACGCAGTATTTT
CDR3 protein: CSVLAGIHTDTQYF
J gene: TRBJ2-3
clone size: .
V gene: TRBV29-1
D gene: TRBD2

CDR3 DNA: TGCGCCAGCAGTGATACCCGGGACGGTAACACTGAAGCTTTCTTT
CDR3 protein: CASSDTRDGNTEAFF
J gene: TRBJ1-1
clone size: many
V gene: TRBV10-1
D gene: .

CDR3 DNA: TGCGCCAGCAGCCCCTTGGGGGACAGGGTTCGAACTGAAGCTTTCTTT
CDR3 protein: CASSPLGDRVRTEAFF
J gene: TRBJ1-1
clone size: few
V gene: TRBV4-1
D gene: TRBD1

CDR3 DNA: TGTGCCAGCAGTCCGCCCCCGGGGGCGCGAGACACTGAAGCTTTCTTT
CDR3 protein: CASSPPPGARDTEAFF
J gene: TRBJ1-1
clone size: few
V gene: TRBV27
D gene: .

CDR3 DNA: TGTGCCAGCAGTTTAAAAGGTGCTGACTATAGCAATCAGCCCCAGCATTTT
CDR3 protein: CASSLKGADYSNQPQHF
J gene: TRBJ1-5
clone size: many
V gene: TRBV12-3/TRBV12-4
D gene: .

CDR3 DNA: TGTGCCAGCAATTCCTTCCCGGGACAGAATAACTATGGCTACACCTTC
CDR3 protein: CASNSFPGQNNYGYTF
J gene: TRBJ1-2
clone size: many
V gene: TRBV27
D gene: TRBD1

CDR3 DNA: TGTGCCAGCAGCCAAACAGGGGGTAGAGGCACTGAAGCTTTCTTT
CDR3 protein: CASSQTGGRGTEAFF
J gene: TRBJ1-1
clone size: many
V gene: TRBV6-4
D gene: TRBD1

CDR3 DNA: TGCAGCGTTAGGACAGGGCCAGAATCCTACGAGCAGTACTTC
CDR3 protein: CSVRTGPESYEQYF
J gene: TRBJ2-7
clone size: few
V gene: TRBV29-1
D gene: TRBD1

CDR3 DNA: TGTGCCAGCAGCTTGACCCGGCTAGCGGGCTCCTACAATGAGCAGTTCTTC
CDR3 protein: CASSLTRLAGSYNEQFF
J gene: TRBJ2-1
clone size: .
V gene: TRBV5-5
D gene: TRBD2

CDR3 DNA: TGTGCCAGCAGCGTAGACAGTGAACAGTCCAATGAGCAGTTCTTC
CDR3 protein: CASSVDSEQSNEQFF
J gene: TRBJ2-1
clone size: .
V gene: TRBV9
D gene: .

CDR3 DNA: TGTGCCAGCAGCTTAGAGAAGCCCGGGACTTCGAACACTGAAGCTTTCTTT
CDR3 protein: CASSLEKPGTSNTEAFF
J gene: TRBJ1-1
clone size: many
V gene: TRBV7-8
D gene: .

CDR3 DNA: TGTGCCATCAGTGAGTCTGGGGGAGATAGCAATCAGCCCCAGCATTTT
CDR3 protein: CAISESGGDSNQPQHF
J gene: TRBJ1-5
clone size: few
V gene: TRBV10-3
D gene: .

CDR3 DNA: TGCAGTGCTAGACTGACTAGGCAGTTCACAGATACGCAGTATTTT
CDR3 protein: CSARLTRQFTDTQYF
J gene: TRBJ2-3
clone size: few
V gene: TRBV20-1
D gene: .

CDR3 DNA: TGTGCCAGCAGCTGGACAGGGAGCAATCAGCCCCAGCATTTT
CDR3 protein: CASSWTGSNQPQHF
J gene: TRBJ1-5
clone size: few
V gene: TRBV7-8
D gene: TRBD1

CDR3 DNA: TGTGCCAGCAGTTTCAGCGGACAGGGGCCCTCCTACGAGCAGTACTTC
CDR3 protein: CASSFSGQGPSYEQYF
J gene: TRBJ2-7
clone size: .
V gene: TRBV27
D gene: TRBD1

CDR3 DNA: TGTGCCAGCAGTTTTGGTAGCTGGTCCACAGATACGCAGTATTTT
CDR3 protein: CASSFGSWSTDTQYF
J gene: TRBJ2-3
clone size: few
V gene: TRBV27
D gene: .

CDR3 DNA: TGTGCCAGCAGTTACTCTTCTTTGGATACGCAGTATTTT
CDR3 protein: CASSYSSLDTQYF
J gene: TRBJ2-3
clone size: few
V gene: TRBV6-5
D gene: .

CDR3 DNA: TGCGCCAGCAGCTCTGGACTAGCGGGAGCTGGGGCCAACGTCCTGACTTTC
CDR3 protein: CASSSGLAGAGANVLTF
J gene: TRBJ2-6
clone size: few
V gene: TRBV5-1
D gene: TRBD2

CDR3 DNA: TGTGCCAGCAGCGTAGGGTCGAGGACTTGGGGTTCCTACGAGCAGTACTTC
CDR3 protein: CASSVGSRTWGSYEQYF
J gene: TRBJ2-7
clone size: many
V gene: TRBV9
D gene: .

CDR3 DNA: TGCGCCAGCAGCCATAGACTAGTCTATGAGCAGTTCTTC
CDR3 protein: CASSHRLVYEQFF
J gene: TRBJ2-1
clone size: few
V gene: TRBV4-1
D gene: .

CDR3 DNA: TGTGCCAGCAGCTTAGTCGCGGCTAGCGGGGCCCGCACAGATACGCAGTATTTT
CDR3 protein: CASSLVAASGARTDTQYF
J gene: TRBJ2-3
clone size: .
V gene: TRBV7-2
D gene: TRBD2

CDR3 DNA: TGTGCCAGCAGCTTGCTGCCGGCCGAGCAGTACTTC
CDR3 protein: CASSLLPAEQYF
J gene: TRBJ2-7
clone size: few
V gene: TRBV7-9
D gene: .

CDR3 DNA: TGTGCCAGCATAAGGCGGTTTGGGAATGAGCAGTTCTTC
CDR3 protein: CASIRRFGNEQFF
J gene: TRBJ2-1
clone size: many
V gene: TRBV2
D gene: .

CDR3 DNA: TGTGCCATCAGGGGGACTAGCGACGGAAGAGGTACAGATACGCAGTATTTT
CDR3 protein: CAIRGTSDGRGTDTQYF
J gene: TRBJ2-3
clone size: few
V gene: TRBV10-3
D gene: TRBD2

CDR3 DNA: TGTGCCAGCAGCTTAGCCAGGGGAGTTGGCACTGAAGCTTTCTTT
CDR3 protein: CASSLARGVGTEAFF
J gene: TRBJ1-1
clone size: .
V gene: TRBV7-9
D gene: .

CDR3 DNA: TGTGCCAGCAGCCGAGAACCGACCCAGTACTTC
CDR3 protein: CASSREPTQYF
J gene: TRBJ2-5
clone size: once
V gene: TRBV3-1
D gene: .

CDR3 DNA: TGTGCCATCAGTGACCATGCCGGGCCGTATAATGAAAAACTGTTTTTT
CDR3 protein: CAISDHAGPYNEKLFF
J gene: TRBJ1-4
clone size: many
V gene: TRBV10-3
D gene: .

CDR3 DNA: TGTGCCAGCAGCTCCCGGGACTTTTACACCGGGGAGCTGTTTTTT
CDR3 protein: CASSSRDFYTGELFF
J gene: TRBJ2-2
clone size: few
V gene: TRBV7-2
D gene: .

CDR3 DNA: TGTGCCAGCACCCCCGGGCGGGAGAGGGTGCAGTACTTC
CDR3 protein: CASTPGRERVQYF
J gene: TRBJ2-7
clone size: few
V gene: TRBV5-5
D gene: TRBD2

CDR3 DNA: TGTGCCAGCAGAAATATACCGGGACAGGGTTTTCTGTACGAGCAGTACTTC
CDR3 protein: CASRNIPGQGFLYEQYF
J gene: TRBJ2-7
clone size: .
V gene: TRBV6-5
D gene: TRBD1

CDR3 DNA: TGTGCCAGCAGCAGATCGCAGGGTTCTGAGTCACCCCTCCACTTT
CDR3 protein: CASSRSQGSESPLHF
J gene: TRBJ1-6
clone size: many
V gene: TRBV7-9
D gene: .

CDR3 DNA: TGCAGTGCTAGATCGGCCTCCTCGTTTTATGGCTACACCTTC
CDR3 protein: CSARSASSFYGYTF
J gene: TRBJ1-2
clone size: many
V gene: TRBV20-1
D gene: .

CDR3 DNA: TGTGCCAGCAGCCTTATGGGACTAGCGGGAGCCAATGAGCAGTTCTTC
CDR3 protein: CASSLMGLAGANEQFF
J gene: TRBJ2-1
clone size: .
V gene: TRBV7-6
D gene: TRBD2

CDR3 DNA: TGTGCCAGCGGGAGAGGTTCGCCAGGTGGCGAGCAGTACTTC
CDR3 protein: CASGRGSPGGEQYF
J gene: TRBJ2-7
clone size: .
V gene: TRBV27
D gene: .

CDR3 DNA: TGTGCCAGCAGTTCACCTACTGAGAACCGGGCCACACATTTT
CDR3 protein: CASSSPTENRATHF
J gene: TRBJ1-5
clone size: few
V gene: TRBV27
D gene: .

CDR3 DNA: TGTGCCAGCAGCCCCTCAAGCGGGAACACCGGGGAGCTGTTTTTT
CDR3 protein: CASSPSSGNTGELFF
J gene: TRBJ2-2
clone size: .
V gene: TRBV7-9
D gene: .

CDR3 DNA: TGTGCCAGCAGCCCGGGACAGATCCAAGAGACCCAGTACTTC
CDR3 protein: CASSPGQIQETQYF
J gene: TRBJ2-5
clone size: .
V gene: TRBV7-9
D gene: TRBD1

CDR3 DNA: TGTGCCAGCAGTCCGTCAGGGGGAGGAAACACCATATATTTT
CDR3 protein: CASSPSGGGNTIYF
J gene: TRBJ1-3
clone size: few
V gene: TRBV27
D gene: TRBD1

CDR3 DNA: TGTGCCAGCAGCTTGATCGGAGGCAGGGGGCAAGGACAGCCCCAGCATTTT
CDR3 protein: CASSLIGGRGQGQPQHF
J gene: TRBJ1-5
clone size: many
V gene: TRBV5-8
D gene: TRBD1

CDR3 DNA: TGCAGCGTTGAAAAGGGGGATGTGTACGCCGGGGAGCTGTTTTTT
CDR3 protein: CSVEKGDVYAGELFF
J gene: TRBJ2-2
clone size: few
V gene: TRBV29-1
D gene: .

CDR3 DNA: TGTGCCAGCCCACAGGGGTCCTCCACTGAAGCTTTCTTT
CDR3 protein: CASPQGSSTEAFF
J gene: TRBJ1-1
clone size: few
V gene: TRBV12-3/TRBV12-4
D gene: TRBD1

CDR3 DNA: TGTGCCAGCAGCCCAGGGGTGGCTGGGGCCAACGTCCTGACTTTC
CDR3 protein: CASSPGVAGANVLTF
J gene: TRBJ2-6
clone size: .
V gene: TRBV7-9
D gene: .

CDR3 DNA: TGTGCTAGTGGTTTCAGCACAGATACGCAGTATTTT
CDR3 protein: CASGFSTDTQYF
J gene: TRBJ2-3
clone size: .
V gene: TRBV12-5
D gene: .

CDR3 DNA: TGTGCCAGCAGTCCCAGACAGGGACAAGGTCAGCCCCAGCATTTT
CDR3 protein: CASSPRQGQGQPQHF
J gene: TRBJ1-5
clone size: many
V gene: TRBV6-5
D gene: TRBD1